This T cell receptor (beta chain) comes out of a study of blood T cell repertoires in COVID-19. TCRdb's copy holds only in-frame clones and misses some; the assay was immunoSEQ multiplex PCR. Of fewer than 300,000 clones listed, roughly 90% are singletons. Assignments of participants to cohorts depended upon their own reported clinical history. CDR1 is SGHTA and CDR2 is FQGNSA in the germline V gene. V was pared by 2 bases and J by 3 bases, with 5 bases between. The CDR3 contains 13 residues. The TCR comes from a woman in her twenties or thirties who had recovered from COVID-19. The V call is TRBV7-2, the J call TRBJ1-5; D is ambiguous. The specimen was PBMCs or T cells enriched from blood (not recorded which). Here the CDR3 reads CASSLQYNQPQHF. The CDR3 DNA follows: TGTGCCAGCAGCTTACAGTACAATCAGCCCCAGCATTTT.